The T cell receptor beta chain under discussion was sequenced for a study of blood T cell repertoires in COVID-19 (dated by TCRdb to the early 2020s). With regard to the full study: Samples covering the acute and convalescent phases of COVID-19 were provided by collaborators in the United States, Italy and Spain. The material from the prospective study consisted of cDNA or gDNA derived from T cells, B-cell-depleted T cells, or PBMCs. The dataset comprised deeply sampled blood TCRbeta repertoires from subjects exposed to, actively infected with, or recovered from COVID-19. The repertoires were released in a freely available public database intended as a resource for research on the immune response to SARS-CoV-2. The samples were drawn from the first 160 participants of the ongoing ImmuneRACE study and from 1,254 subjects provided by 6 global collaborators. Nearly every sample came with metadata listing a de-identified subject ID, COVID-19 status, age in years and sex. Where available, HLA class I and class II types were obtained from metadata supplied by the sample provider rather than from assay-based typing.

One collaborating source in Seattle enrolled patients during active infection and followed them longitudinally through the course of disease. Each collaborating institution followed its own protocols to collect whole blood in K2EDTA tubes. Collaborator samples were shipped for TCRbeta analysis as frozen whole blood, isolated PBMCs, or DNA extracted from either sample type. TCRbeta CDR3 regions were amplified from genomic DNA by means of the immunoSEQ Assay, a bias-controlled multiplex PCR. The study's processing was this. The number of nucleated cells in each sample was estimated from the amplification of reference gene primers within the assay. To quantify the absolute abundance of each unique TCRbeta CDR3 rearrangement, sequence reads were collapsed and filtered. For each sample, productive Simpson clonality was calculated as the square root of Simpson's diversity index across productive rearrangements. TCRdb re-hosts the immuneACCESS table, in-frame sequences only. Its copies lack some clones; in the studies checked, an unresolved V gene accounts for under half of them, and the cause for the rest is not known. V, J and clone size are taken as reported in that table, and D and trimming were inferred from the DNA itself. The sample table contains about 350,000 clones; only one count was recorded for roughly 90% of them. The top ten constitute approximately 7.4% of the sample.

The germline V gene (reference sequence) specifies LNHNV as CDR1 and YYDKDF as CDR2. Inclusive of the bounding cysteine and phenylalanine, the CDR3 is 15 residues long. Left in the record is the CDR3 DNA by itself, 45 bases read in frame from the first base. The V and J ends are trimmed by 0 bases and 6 bases, leaving 12 bases between them. Summary of the overall study and its limitations: Clinical and demographic metadata were provided uncurated, with the amount varying by source and participant.

Worth noting for this clone: Its antigen is currently not known. No clone much larger than this one lies a single base away; base qualities are absent.

Recombination joined TRBV15 with TRBJ1-5; the D gene is perhaps TRBD1, from 6 matching bases. Material: peripheral blood. The source of this sequence is a woman in her seventies with COVID-19, enrolled during active disease. CDR3 reads: CATSRDMTGGQPQHF. The nucleotide sequence is TGTGCCACCAGCAGAGATATGACAGGAGGTCAGCCCCAGCATTTT.